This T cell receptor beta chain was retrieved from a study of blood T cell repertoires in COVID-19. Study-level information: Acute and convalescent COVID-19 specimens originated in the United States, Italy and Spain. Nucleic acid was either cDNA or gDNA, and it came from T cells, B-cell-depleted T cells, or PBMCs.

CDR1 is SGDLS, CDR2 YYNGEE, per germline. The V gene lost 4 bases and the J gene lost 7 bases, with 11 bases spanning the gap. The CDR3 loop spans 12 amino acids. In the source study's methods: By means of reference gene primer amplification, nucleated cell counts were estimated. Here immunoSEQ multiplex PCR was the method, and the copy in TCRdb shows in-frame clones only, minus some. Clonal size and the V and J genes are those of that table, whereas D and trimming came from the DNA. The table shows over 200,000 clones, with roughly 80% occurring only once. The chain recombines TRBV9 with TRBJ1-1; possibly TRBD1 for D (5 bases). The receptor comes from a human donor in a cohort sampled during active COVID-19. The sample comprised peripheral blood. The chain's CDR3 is CASSRGKSEAFF. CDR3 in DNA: TGTGCCAGCAGCCGGGGGAAGAGTGAAGCTTTCTTT.